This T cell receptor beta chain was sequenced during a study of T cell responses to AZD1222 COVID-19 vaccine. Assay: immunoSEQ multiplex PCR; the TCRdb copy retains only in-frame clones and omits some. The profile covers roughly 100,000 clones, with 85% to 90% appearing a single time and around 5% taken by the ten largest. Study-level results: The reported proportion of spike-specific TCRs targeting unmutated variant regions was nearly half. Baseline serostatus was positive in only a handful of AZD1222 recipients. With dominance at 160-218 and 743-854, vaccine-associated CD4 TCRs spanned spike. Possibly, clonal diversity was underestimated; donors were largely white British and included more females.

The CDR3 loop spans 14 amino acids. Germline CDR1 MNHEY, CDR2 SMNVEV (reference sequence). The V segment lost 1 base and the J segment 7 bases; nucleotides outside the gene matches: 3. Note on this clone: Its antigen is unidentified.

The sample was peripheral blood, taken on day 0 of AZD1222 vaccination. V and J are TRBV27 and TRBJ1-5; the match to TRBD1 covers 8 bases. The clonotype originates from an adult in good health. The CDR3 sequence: CASSLFRGRQPQHF. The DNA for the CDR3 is TGTGCCAGCAGTTTATTCAGGGGGCGGCAGCCCCAGCATTTT.